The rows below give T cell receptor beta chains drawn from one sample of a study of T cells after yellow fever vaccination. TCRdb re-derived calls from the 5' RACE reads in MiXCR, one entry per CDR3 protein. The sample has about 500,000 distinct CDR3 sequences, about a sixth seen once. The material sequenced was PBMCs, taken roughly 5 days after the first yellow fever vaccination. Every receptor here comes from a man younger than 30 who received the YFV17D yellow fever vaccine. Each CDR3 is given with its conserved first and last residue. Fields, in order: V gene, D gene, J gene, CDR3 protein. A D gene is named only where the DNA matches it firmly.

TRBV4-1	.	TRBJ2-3	CASSTREGVEGPDTQYF
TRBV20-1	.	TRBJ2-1	CSAIGGRGVFNEQFF
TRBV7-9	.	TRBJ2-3	CASSSDPGDTQYF
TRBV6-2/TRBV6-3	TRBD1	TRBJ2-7	CASSYSGTASSYEQYF
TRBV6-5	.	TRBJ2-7	CASSYSRAYEQYF
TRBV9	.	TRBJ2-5	CASSPGGGQQETQYF
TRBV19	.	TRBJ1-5	CASNEGRGSNQPQHF
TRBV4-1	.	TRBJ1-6	CASSQEESKRTPLHF
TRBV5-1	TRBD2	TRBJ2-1	CASSLVYRAGRGEQFF
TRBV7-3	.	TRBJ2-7	CASSLTAGYSYEQYF
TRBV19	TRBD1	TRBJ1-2	CASSSRQGDYGYTF
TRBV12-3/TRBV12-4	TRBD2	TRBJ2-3	CASSLGGGGDTQYF
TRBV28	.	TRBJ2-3	CASSFSHPRGTDTQYF